This is a list of T cell receptor beta chains from one sample in a study of blood T cell repertoires in COVID-19. Produced via immunoSEQ multiplex PCR; TCRdb's table is partial and in-frame only. The sample has 120,000 to 150,000 clones; less than 90% are singletons. Source material: peripheral blood. The origin of the receptors is a human donor with COVID-19, enrolled during active disease. The donor label of this sample is uncertain. Each CDR3 is given with its conserved first and last residue. The D gene is left open where the match is weak. Only some rows state a clone size, as once, few, many or a class for expanded clones.

.	.	17	TRBV18	TRBJ2-6	TGTGCCAGCTCACCCCGGGGGATAAAATCTGGGGCCAACGTCCTGACTTTC	CASSPRGIKSGANVLTF
.	TRBD2	14	TRBV3-1/TRBV3-2	TRBJ2-4	TGTGCCAGCAGCTCGCCAGGCGGGGGAAACATTCAGTACTTC	CASSSPGGGNIQYF
.	.	16	TRBV6-5	TRBJ1-2	TGTGCCAGCAGTTACTCTTCAGGTGCAGCTAACTATGGCTACACCTTC	CASSYSSGAANYGYTF
.	TRBD1	13	TRBV12-3/TRBV12-4	TRBJ2-1	TGTGCCAGCAGTGGGATGACAGGGGTTGAGCAGTTCTTC	CASSGMTGVEQFF
.	TRBD1	16	TRBV5-4	TRBJ2-2	TGTGCCAGCAGCTTGAACAGGGGCCTTGACGCCGGGGAGCTGTTTTTT	CASSLNRGLDAGELFF
.	.	18	TRBV4-1	TRBJ2-6	TGCGCCAGCAGCCAAGGGGCACCTTTTCTGGTCGGGGCCAACGTCCTGACTTTC	CASSQGAPFLVGANVLTF
.	TRBD1	13	TRBV19	TRBJ2-7	TGTGCCAGCGACAGAGGGACAGGGGGAGAGCAGTACTTC	CASDRGTGGEQYF
.	TRBD2	16	TRBV6-6	TRBJ2-3	TGTGCCAGCAGTTACCCGTCGGGGGGGGACACAGATACGCAGTATTTT	CASSYPSGGDTDTQYF
once	TRBD1	13	TRBV10-2	TRBJ2-3	TGCGCCAGCAGTGCACAGGGGAGAGATACGCAGTATTTT	CASSAQGRDTQYF
.	.	14	TRBV11-2	TRBJ2-7	TGTGCCAGCAGCCCTTGGCAGGGAACTGGCGAGCAGTACTTC	CASSPWQGTGEQYF
.	TRBD1	17	TRBV5-1	TRBJ1-1	TGCGCCAGCAGCCCCCTGGGGACAGGGGGAGGGGACACTGAAGCTTTCTTT	CASSPLGTGGGDTEAFF
once	.	16	TRBV5-6	TRBJ2-5	TGTGCCAGCAGCTTGGATGGGGCGGGACTTGGAGAGACCCAGTACTTC	CASSLDGAGLGETQYF
once	.	12	TRBV10-3	TRBJ1-5	TGTGCCATCGGGGCAGGGGATCAGCCCCAGCATTTT	CAIGAGDQPQHF
.	.	12	TRBV29-1	TRBJ1-2	TGCAGCGCAGGGACTGCCTGGAGTGGCTACACCTTC	CSAGTAWSGYTF
once	TRBD1	16	TRBV19	TRBJ1-5	TGTGCCAGTAGTTTCCGGACAGGGGGCGCGGGGCAGCCCCAGCATTTT	CASSFRTGGAGQPQHF
.	.	13	TRBV28	TRBJ1-5	TGTGCCAGCAGTTTGGGGGAGGGCCAGCCCCAGCATTTT	CASSLGEGQPQHF
.	.	15	TRBV9	TRBJ1-1	TGTGCCAGCAGCGTAGTCGACAGAATGAACACTGAAGCTTTCTTT	CASSVVDRMNTEAFF
.	.	12	TRBV29-1	TRBJ2-7	TGCAGCGTTGAAGCGGGAGCGGACGAGCAGTACTTC	CSVEAGADEQYF
.	.	16	TRBV19	TRBJ2-2	TGTGCCAGTAGTATGTTTGACGGGGAGAACACCGGGGAGCTGTTTTTT	CASSMFDGENTGELFF
once	.	14	TRBV4-2	TRBJ2-1	TGTGCCAGCAGCCCACGACTGGAGAGCAGCGAGCAGTTCTTC	CASSPRLESSEQFF
.	.	15	TRBV6-5	TRBJ2-7	TGTGCCAGCAGTCGCGAGGGACTCGACCCCTACGAGCAGTACTTC	CASSREGLDPYEQYF
.	TRBD1	14	TRBV2	TRBJ2-7	TGTGCCAGCAGCGGCAGGACAGGGGATTTCGAGCAGTACTTC	CASSGRTGDFEQYF